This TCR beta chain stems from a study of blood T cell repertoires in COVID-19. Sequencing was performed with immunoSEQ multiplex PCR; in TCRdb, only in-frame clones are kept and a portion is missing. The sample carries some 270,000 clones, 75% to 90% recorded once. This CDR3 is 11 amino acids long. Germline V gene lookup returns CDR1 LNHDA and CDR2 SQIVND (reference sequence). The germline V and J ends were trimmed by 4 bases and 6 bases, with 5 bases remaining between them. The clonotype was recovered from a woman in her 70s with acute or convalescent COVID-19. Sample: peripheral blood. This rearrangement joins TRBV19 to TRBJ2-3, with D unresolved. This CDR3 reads CASSTRDTQYF. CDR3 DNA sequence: TGTGCCAGTAGTACCCGGGATACGCAGTATTTT. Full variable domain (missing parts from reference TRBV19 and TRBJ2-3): DGGITQSPKYLFRKEGQNVTLSCEQNLNHDAMYWYRQDPGQGLRLIYYSQIVNDFQKGDIAEGYSVSREKKESFPLTVTSAQKNPTAFYLCASSTRDTQYFGPGTRLTVL.